This entry describes one T cell receptor beta chain. Its antigen specificity is not known. Per-nucleotide qualities are absent, and no much larger clonotype sits a single base away. Libraries were prepared through the immunoSEQ multiplex PCR assay. About 10^5 TCR templates per sample were assayed by the deep sequencing platform. Genomic DNA extracted from sorted T cells was used for TCRbeta CDR3 sequencing. Turning to the authors' computational methods: The R programming language was used for the clonal analysis of the TCRbeta CDR3 data. Comparing unstimulated samples against CFSE-low samples taken after the reaction was how alloreactive CD4+ and CD8+ clones were defined. Alloreactive CD4+ clones were assigned to regulatory or non-regulatory origin by matching sequences to sorted unstimulated Treg and non-Treg repertoires. TCRdb holds this immuneACCESS table with in-frame rearrangements only. Some clones are missing; in checked studies, unresolved V genes explain under half, and the rest has no known cause. V, J and clone size were drawn from that table, and D and trimming were deduced from the DNA. The sample has some 97,000 clones on record, about 91% of them singletons. The ten largest clones represent approximately 2.7% of the sample.

This specimen belongs to a study of siplizumab effects on memory and regulatory T cells (dated by TCRdb to the late 2010s). Regarding the research as a whole: The study looked at the effect of siplizumab, an anti-CD2 antibody, on alloreactive T-cell subsets in allogeneic mixed lymphocyte reactions made from human PBMCs.

The CDR3 spans 16 residues, from the cysteine through the phenylalanine. Only the CDR3 part of the read is kept: 48 bases, read in frame from the first base. For this chain, trimming is 6 bases at the V end and 7 bases at the J end, and the number of junction bases without a gene match is 13. Taken from the germline V gene, the CDR1 and CDR2 loops are KGHSH and LQKENI. Points the paper makes about the study in general: Siplizumab significantly lowered the cumulative frequency of alloreactive sequences that could be traced to unstimulated CD4+ memory T cells. Unstimulated naive T cells appeared to be more diverse than memory T cells, and naive cells seemed to make a substantial contribution to the alloresponse. Roughly 80-97% of proliferating CD4+ or CD8+ clones could not be assigned a naive or memory phenotype. No functional confirmation was obtained for the suppressive function of proliferating Tregs from siplizumab cultures. Sequences below about 10^-5 frequency were poorly captured, so only a minor fraction of alloreactive clones could be mapped to unstimulated subsets. In reactions with siplizumab, an average of roughly 69% of mappable alloreactive CD4+ clones were Treg-derived, compared with about 27% in control reactions.

TCRbeta CDR3 sequencing was performed on sorted unstimulated T cells and on proliferating T cells recovered from mixed lymphocyte reactions. Fresh whole blood from around 10 HLA-typed healthy donors was used as the source from which PBMCs were isolated. The specimen sequenced was CD4+ T cells sorted from blood. The source is a human donor in good health. Some clones in this sample may be carry-over from other donors' samples. The rearranged segments are TRBV18 and TRBJ2-1; 9 bases in between match TRBD2. The sequenced DNA: TGTGCCAGCTCCCCCCTGATTGCGGGAGGGCATAATGAGCAGTTCTTC. Translated, it reads CASSPLIAGGHNEQFF.